This is a list of T cell receptor beta chains from one sample in a study of spatial heterogeneity in lung cancer. In TCRdb, the 5' RACE reads were re-called with MiXCR into one record per CDR3 protein. The data show around 45,000 distinct CDR3 sequences, about 23% seen once. The material was PBMCs, obtained at follow-up. These receptors were obtained from a female donor with early-stage non-small cell lung cancer. Both conserved end residues are part of each CDR3. D genes are given only for firm matches.

NA,TRBJ1-6,TRBV20-1,16,CSARDRGHVMNSPLHF
NA,TRBJ1-1,TRBV5-1,15,CASRSQGGGFAEAFF
TRBD2,TRBJ2-1,TRBV30,12,CAGTREYNEQFF
TRBD1,TRBJ2-7,TRBV6-6,17,CASSPGTGRHTGMEQYF
TRBD2,TRBJ2-1,TRBV5-1,15,CASSFGTSGFNEQFF
NA,TRBJ1-4,TRBV20-1,15,CSAAPPGRGGEKLFF
NA,TRBJ1-2,TRBV18,15,CASSPLEGRRQGYTF
NA,TRBJ1-6,TRBV28,13,CASLGKWRAPLHF
NA,TRBJ2-5,TRBV12-3/TRBV12-4,11,CASTSGLVQYF
NA,TRBJ2-2,TRBV18,16,CASSPSDRLNTGELFF
TRBD1,TRBJ1-1,TRBV20-1,15,CSARDRGPGNTEAFF
NA,TRBJ1-2,TRBV18,14,CASSPSGTNYGYTF
NA,TRBJ1-4,TRBV6-5,16,CASSPAIGATNEKLFF
NA,TRBJ1-5,TRBV4-1,13,CASSQQGTQPQHF
NA,TRBJ1-4,TRBV7-9,13,CASVIRKNEKLFF
NA,TRBJ2-3,TRBV2,14,CASGDFLSTDTQYF
TRBD1,TRBJ1-6,TRBV5-5,16,CASSSVPTGENSPLHF
TRBD1,TRBJ2-1,TRBV6-4,14,CASRPGTGAAEQFF
NA,TRBJ2-1,TRBV20-1,15,CSAFYRASSYNEQFF
NA,TRBJ2-2,TRBV4-1,17,CASSQNLRTQASGELFF
TRBD2,TRBJ2-1,TRBV4-1,15,CASRTGTSARNEQFF
NA,TRBJ2-1,TRBV10-3,14,CAISPGLPRNEQFF
NA,TRBJ2-3,TRBV6-5,15,CASSYSIGSPDTQYF
NA,TRBJ2-7,TRBV7-3,13,CASSLGRDYEQYF
TRBD1,TRBJ2-7,TRBV10-3,14,CAISELGTDYEQYF
NA,TRBJ2-3,TRBV5-1,12,CASSMNTDTQYF
NA,TRBJ1-2,TRBV11-2,12,CASSRTVYGYTF
TRBD1,TRBJ1-1,TRBV10-3,20,CAIRTTRPGQGVVDNTEAFF
NA,TRBJ2-5,TRBV7-3,13,CASSPPGGETQYF